These 5 T cell receptor beta chains came from one sample sequenced in a study of identical twins. MiXCR, applied by TCRdb to the 5' RACE reads, yields one record per CDR3 protein. The profile shows 650,000 to 800,000 distinct CDR3 sequences, 8.6% of them singletons. These sequences were also reported in another study, on yellow fever vaccine responses in identical twins.

The sample comprised PBMCs. The source is a woman aged 18-29 years in good health.

This clonotype was seen a few times. The J gene is TRBJ1-1, the V gene TRBV3-1; TRBD1 aligns across 10 bases. Per germline, CDR1 LGHDT and CDR2 YNNKEL (reference sequence). The CDR3 covers 15 residues. The V and J ends lost 4 bases and 6 bases, in that order; junction bases with no gene match: 8. CDR3 in DNA: TGTGCCAGCAGCCCCTGGCGGGACAGGGGTTCTGAAGCTTTCTTT. Translating gives CASSPWRDRGSEAFF.

For this clonotype: One base away lies a much larger clone, so this may be a sequencing read error. The J gene is TRBJ2-5, the V gene TRBV7-9, with 8 nucleotides matching TRBD2. The germline CDR1 and CDR2 sequences are SEHNR and FQNEAQ (reference sequence). The CDR3 consists of 14 residues. The CDR3: CDSSFAGGQETQYF. CDR3 nucleotides: TGTGACAGCAGCTTTGCGGGAGGCCAAGAGACCCAGTACTTC.

This clonotype came up many times. The rearrangement joins TRBV5-1 to TRBJ2-1; weak D call: TRBD1 (5 bases). Trimming stripped 5 bases from V and 2 bases from J, with 20 bases between. The germline V gene encodes CDR1 SGHRS and CDR2 YFSETQ. The CDR3 is 17 amino acids. Here the CDR3 reads CASRKVVGAPPYNEQFF. For the CDR3, the DNA is TGCGCCAGCAGGAAAGTTGTAGGGGCCCCCCCCTACAATGAGCAGTTCTTC. The full variable domain, in which reference TRBV5-1 and TRBJ2-1 provide the parts outside the CDR3, is KAGVTQTPRYLIKTRGQQVTLSCSPISGHRSVSWYQQTPGQGLQFLFEYFSETQRNKGNFPGRFSGRQFSNSRSEMNVSTLELGDSALYLCASRKVVGAPPYNEQFFGPGTRLTVL.

This clonotype was counted a few times. This chain connects TRBV4-3 to TRBJ2-5, with TRBD2 as a possible D gene (6 bases). This CDR3 is 13 amino acids long. V dropped 1 base and J dropped 9 bases, with 12 bases sitting between them. The V gene's germline CDR1 is LGHNA and CDR2 YSLEER. CDR3 DNA: TGCGCCAGCAGCCAAGTTATGGGAGGAGCCCAGTACTTC. It translates to CASSQVMGGAQYF.

This clonotype was detected a few times. This rearrangement joins TRBV3-1 to TRBJ2-6; TRBD1 is a possible D gene (6 bases). The V and J ends lost 3 bases and 1 base respectively, with 7 bases between them. Per the germline V gene, CDR1 is LGHDT and CDR2 is YNNKEL (reference sequence). The CDR3 length is 15 residues. This CDR3 reads CASSQRGSGANVLTF. The CDR3 DNA reads as TGTGCCAGCAGCCAGAGGGGGTCTGGGGCCAACGTCCTGACTTTC.